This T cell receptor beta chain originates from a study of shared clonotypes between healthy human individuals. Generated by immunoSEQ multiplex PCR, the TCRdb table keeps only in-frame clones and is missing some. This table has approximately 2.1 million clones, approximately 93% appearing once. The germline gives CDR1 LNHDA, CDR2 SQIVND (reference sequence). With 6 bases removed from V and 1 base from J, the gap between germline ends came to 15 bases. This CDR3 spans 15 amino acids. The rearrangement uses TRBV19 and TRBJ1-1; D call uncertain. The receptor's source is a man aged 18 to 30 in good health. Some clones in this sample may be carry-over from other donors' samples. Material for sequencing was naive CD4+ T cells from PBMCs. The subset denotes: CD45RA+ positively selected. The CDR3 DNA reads TGTGCCAGTAGGGCGAGGAGCACCGCGAACACTGAAGCTTTCTTT. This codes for CASRARSTANTEAFF.